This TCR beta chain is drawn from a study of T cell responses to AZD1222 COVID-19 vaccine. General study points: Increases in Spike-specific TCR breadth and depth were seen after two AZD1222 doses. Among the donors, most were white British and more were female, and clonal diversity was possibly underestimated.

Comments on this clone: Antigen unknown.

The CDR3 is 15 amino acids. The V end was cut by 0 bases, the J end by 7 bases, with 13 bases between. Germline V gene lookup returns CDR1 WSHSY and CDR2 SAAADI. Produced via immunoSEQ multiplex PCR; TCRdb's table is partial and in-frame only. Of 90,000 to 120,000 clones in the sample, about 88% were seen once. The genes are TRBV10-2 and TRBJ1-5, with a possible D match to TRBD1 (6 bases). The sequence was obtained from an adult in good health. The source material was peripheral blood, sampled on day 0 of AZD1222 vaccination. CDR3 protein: CASSESRGGAQPQHF. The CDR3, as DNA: TGCGCCAGCAGTGAGTCGAGGGGGGGAGCCCAGCCCCAGCATTTT.